The next 23 T cell receptor beta chains were all read from a single sample in a study of blood T cells in healthy people across ages. Then a second PCR, running roughly 6 to 11 cycles, was carried out with a sample-barcoded 5' primer and a J-beta primer mix. One entry per CDR3 protein results from TCRdb running MiXCR on the 5' RACE reads. The sample records hundreds of thousands of distinct CDR3 sequences, under 25% being singletons. Sequencing was performed on blood. Receptors were obtained from a man aged 65 to 85 in good health.

This clonotype was recorded a few times. An end of the junction differs from the germline gene, which may be a read error. This chain connects TRBV5-1 to TRBJ2-3; weak D call: TRBD1 (6 bases). Germline V CDR1 and CDR2: SGHRS, YFSETQ. The CDR3 is 15 residues long. The CDR3 region is CAGTNRAASTDTQYF. The CDR3 nucleotides are TGCGCCGGCACCAACAGGGCCGCTAGCACGGATACGCAGTATTTT.

A remark on this clonotype: The conserved phenylalanine or tryptophan normally closing the CDR3 is absent here, so this likely arose from a read error. The V gene is TRBV5-1, the J gene TRBJ2-2; 10 bases map to TRBD2. V gave up 2 bases and J gave up 3 bases; unmatched junction bases: 1. CDR1 is SGHRS, CDR2 YFSETQ, per germline. CDR3 size: 15 residues. The chain's CDR3 is CASSLGLADTGELFV. In DNA form, the CDR3 reads TGCGCCAGCAGCTTAGGACTAGCGGACACCGGGGAGCTGTTTGTT.

The genes are TRBV19 and TRBJ2-2; weak D call: TRBD2 (7 bases). Germline assignment: CDR1 LNHDA and CDR2 SQIVND (reference sequence). The V and J ends lost 10 bases and 0 bases respectively, with 12 bases between them. The length of the CDR3 is 14 residues. The CDR3 protein is CATGGRANTGELFF. The CDR3, as DNA: TGTGCCACCGGGGGGCGGGCGAACACCGGGGAGCTGTTTTTT.

This chain uses TRBV5-1 with TRBJ1-6; the match to TRBD1 covers 8 bases. J was trimmed by 7 bases and V by 0 bases; bases with no gene match: 6. The CDR3 covers 16 residues. The germline CDR1 and CDR2 sequences are SGHRS and YFSETQ. CDR3 coding DNA: TGCGCCAGCAGCTTGGATCTGCGACAGGGGAATTCACCCCTCCACTTT. It yields the protein CASSLDLRQGNSPLHF.

This clonotype was counted between two and nine times. The chain has TRBV6-5 and TRBJ2-5; a weak D match, TRBD2 (7 bases). Germline CDR1 is MNHEY and CDR2 is SVGAGI. The V end lost 3 bases, the J end lost 4 bases, and 18 bases lay between the germline ends. This CDR3 comprises 16 residues. The CDR3 sequence: CASSYFGTGRGETQYF. The CDR3 DNA reads as TGTGCCAGCAGTTATTTCGGAACAGGGAGGGGAGAGACCCAGTACTTC.

Only a few counts were recorded for this clonotype. This chain joins TRBV2 and TRBJ2-3, with D possibly called TRBD1 or TRBD2 (5 bases each). CDR1 SNHLY and CDR2 FYNNEI come from the germline V gene. The CDR3 covers 15 residues. Trimming pared 5 bases from V and 1 base from J, leaving 13 bases between. In DNA, the CDR3 is TGTGCCAGCAGTAAGGGACCCCCTGGCACAGATACGCAGTATTTT. This translates into CASSKGPPGTDTQYF.

This clonotype came up a few times. The chain carries TRBV19 and TRBJ2-1; 9 bases are a match to TRBD1. The closer fit of TRBJ2-7 to the DNA end suggests the J call may be wrong. Per germline, CDR1 LNHDA and CDR2 SQIVND (reference sequence). CDR3 length equals 13 residues. CDR3 DNA: TGTGCCAGTAATTCCGGGACAGGGAACGAGCAGTACTTC. It codes for CASNSGTGNEQYF.

The CDR3 bases are TGTGCCAGCAGCCAAGATCCCGTAGCGGCAGATACGCAGTATTTT. Translated: CASSQDPVAADTQYF. The gene calls are TRBV3-1 and TRBJ2-3, with a possible D match to TRBD2 (6 bases). Trimming cost V 0 bases and J 4 bases, with 11 bases left between them. The CDR3 consists of 15 residues. Germline V gives CDR1 LGHDT, CDR2 YNNKEL (reference sequence).

This clonotype showed up just a few times. The rearrangement joins TRBV5-5 to TRBJ2-5; TRBD1 or TRBD2 may be the D gene (5 bases each). Germline loops: CDR1 SGHKS, CDR2 YYEKEE (reference sequence). With 1 base removed from V and 5 bases from J, the gap between germline ends came to 15 bases. The CDR3 contains 15 residues. CDR3 sequence (DNA): TGTGCCAGCAGCTTGTTAAAGACAGAGGGGGAGACCCAGTACTTC. Amino acids: CASSLLKTEGETQYF. The whole variable domain, remainder taken from reference TRBV5-5 and TRBJ2-5, is DAGVTQSPTHLIKTRGQQVTLRCSPISGHKSVSWYQQVLGQGPQFIFQYYEKEERGRGNFPDRFSARQFPNYSSELNVNALLLGDSALYLCASSLLKTEGETQYFGPGTRLLVL.

There are a few counts of this clonotype. V gene TRBV25-1 combines with J gene TRBJ2-5; TRBD1 matches at 11 bases. Trimming removed 1 base from V and 4 bases from J; junction bases left unmatched: 2. Germline loops: CDR1 MGHDK, CDR2 SYGVNS. This CDR3 has 15 residues. The CDR3 reads CASSEFGQGAETQYF. Here the CDR3 DNA reads TGTGCCAGCAGTGAATTCGGACAGGGGGCAGAGACCCAGTACTTC.

This clonotype was counted a few times. The gene calls are TRBV7-3 and TRBJ2-2; tentative D call: TRBD2 (6 bases). The CDR3 extends over 17 amino acids. The V and J ends lost 2 bases and 2 bases respectively, with 15 bases between them. Per germline, CDR1 SGHTA and CDR2 FQGTGA. CDR3 sequence (DNA): TGTGCCAGCAGCTTATGGAGCGGGCCGTCCAACACCGGGGAGCTGTTTTTT. Translated, it gives CASSLWSGPSNTGELFF.

The chain uses TRBV28 and TRBJ1-5; D uncertain. Looked up from germline, CDR1 is MDHEN and CDR2 is SYDVKM. The length of the CDR3 is 12 residues. V lost 7 bases and J 2 bases, leaving 6 bases between the germline ends. The CDR3 nucleotides are TGTGCCAGCACAGTAGGCAATCAGCCCCAGCATTTT. Residues: CASTVGNQPQHF. Combining the CDR3 with reference TRBV28 and TRBJ1-5 gives the whole variable domain DVKVTQSSRYLVKRTGEKVFLECVQDMDHENMFWYRQDPGLGLRLIYFSYDVKMKEKGDIPEGYSVSREKKERFSLILESASTNQTSMYLCASTVGNQPQHFGDGTRLSIL.

V and J are TRBV6-5 and TRBJ1-2; 7 nucleotides agree with TRBD1. CDR3 size: 14 residues. Germline V gene lookup returns CDR1 MNHEY and CDR2 SVGAGI. The trim removed 6 bases at V and 4 bases at J, leaving 8 bases unmatched. This CDR3 is CASRTSQGTYGYTF. DNA of the CDR3: TGTGCCAGCAGAACGTCACAGGGGACCTATGGCTACACCTTC.

This clonotype was counted only a few times. V gene TRBV2 combines with J gene TRBJ2-1; D call uncertain. Germline-derived CDR1 and CDR2 are SNHLY and FYNNEI. This CDR3 is 14 amino acids long. With 1 base removed from V and 3 bases from J, the gap between germline ends came to 7 bases. The CDR3 sequence is CASSEERGYNEQFF. Written as DNA, the CDR3 is TGTGCCAGCAGTGAAGAGCGAGGCTACAATGAGCAGTTCTTC.

This clonotype was seen a few times. The chain uses TRBV20-1 and TRBJ2-2; D ambiguous. Trimming left V 1 base short and J 1 base short, with 7 bases between. Germline lookup yields CDR1 DFQATT and CDR2 SNEGSKA (reference sequence). The CDR3 covers 14 residues. The DNA of the CDR3 is TGCAGTGCTAGAGGAACGAGGAACACCGGGGAGCTGTTTTTT. It codes for CSARGTRNTGELFF.

The CDR3 protein is CASSPLTGQGKAKNIQYF. CDR3 bases: TGCGCCAGCAGCCCGCTGACTGGACAGGGGAAGGCCAAAAACATTCAGTACTTC. V and J are TRBV5-1 and TRBJ2-4; 9 bases are a match to TRBD1. Germline V CDR1 and CDR2: SGHRS, YFSETQ. Germline trimming cut 4 bases from V and 1 base from J; bases unmatched to any gene: 12. The CDR3 has 18 residues. The whole variable domain, remainder taken from reference TRBV5-1 and TRBJ2-4, is KAGVTQTPRYLIKTRGQQVTLSCSPISGHRSVSWYQQTPGQGLQFLFEYFSETQRNKGNFPGRFSGRQFSNSRSEMNVSTLELGDSALYLCASSPLTGQGKAKNIQYFGAGTRLSVL.

A word on this clonotype: This may be a read error: a much more frequent sequence differs by one nucleotide. V gene TRBV9 combines with J gene TRBJ1-1, with 8 bases identical to TRBD1. The germline CDR1 and CDR2 sequences are SGDLS and YYNGEE. V dropped 5 bases and J dropped 1; count of bases not matched to a gene: 4. The CDR3 covers 14 residues. In DNA, the CDR3 is TGTGCCAGCAGGGCCGGGACAGGGAACACTGAAGCTTTCTTT. This encodes CASRAGTGNTEAFF.

The chain uses TRBV7-2 and TRBJ1-5, with D unclear. CDR1 and CDR2 from the germline V gene are SGHTA and FQGNSA. V was shortened by 3 bases and J by 6 bases, with 9 bases between the two germline ends. The CDR3 runs to 13 residues. The CDR3 is CASSFTRLQPQHF. CDR3 in DNA: TGTGCCAGCAGCTTTACCAGGCTTCAGCCCCAGCATTTT. The variable domain in full, with the rest retrieved from reference TRBV7-2 and TRBJ1-5, is GAGVSQSPSNKVTEKGKDVELRCDPISGHTALYWYRQSLGQGLEFLIYFQGNSAPDKSGLPSDRFSAERTGGSVSTLTIQRTQQEDSAVYLCASSFTRLQPQHFGDGTRLSIL.

This clonotype was seen more than once but under ten times. This rearrangement joins TRBV20-1 to TRBJ2-2; TRBD1 aligns across 8 bases. The V gene's germline CDR1 is DFQATT and CDR2 SNEGSKA (reference sequence). V lost 0 bases and J lost 0; bases outside the gene matches: 9. This CDR3 has 18 amino acids. The CDR3 nucleotides read TGCAGTGCTAGAGAACTTGGGACAGGCTCTACGAACACCGGGGAGCTGTTTTTT. Its protein is CSARELGTGSTNTGELFF.

J is TRBJ2-3 and V is TRBV10-3; D ambiguous. Deletions cut 8 bases from V and 2 bases from J, with 11 bases between. The CDR3 is 13 amino acids. CDR1 and CDR2 (germline): ENHRY, SYGVKD. The CDR3, as DNA: TGTGCCATCCTATTTGCAGACACAGATACGCAGTATTTT. This gives the protein CAILFADTDTQYF.

The chain links TRBV29-1 to TRBJ2-7, with 11 bases aligning to TRBD2. The CDR3 consists of 17 residues. The V and J ends lost 6 bases and 5 bases, in that order; junction bases with no gene match: 18. Germline V gives CDR1 SQVTM, CDR2 ANQGSEA. The CDR3 spells CSVAGRSLTSGTHEQYF. DNA of the CDR3: TGCAGCGTCGCGGGGCGGTCTTTGACTAGCGGGACGCACGAGCAGTACTTC.

The CDR3 sequence is CSVATNFRGSTKQFF. DNA for the CDR3: TGCAGCGTTGCAACAAATTTTCGGGGGAGCACGAAGCAGTTCTTC. The chain has TRBV29-1 and TRBJ2-1, with D possibly being TRBD2 (6 bases). The germline V and J ends were trimmed by 4 bases and 11 bases, with 24 bases remaining between them. Germline values: CDR1 SQVTM, CDR2 ANQGSEA. The CDR3 runs to 15 residues.

The rearrangement links TRBV6-2 or TRBV6-3 to TRBJ1-2; 7 bases line up with TRBD1. The CDR3 is 15 residues long. CDR1 is MNHEY and CDR2 is SVGEGT in the germline V gene. Germline trimming cut 0 bases from V and 3 bases from J; bases unmatched to any gene: 4. The CDR3 DNA is TGTGCCAGCAGTTACTCGACAGGGTCTGACTATGGCTACACCTTC. Translated: CASSYSTGSDYGYTF.